These 15 T cell receptor beta chains were sequenced from one sample in a study of CD8+ T cells in alopecia areata. Extracted RNA was reverse transcribed, and the resulting cDNA served as sequencing template. The table came from immunoSEQ multiplex PCR; TCRdb's copy has only in-frame clones and leaves some out. The table lists 180,000 or so clones, 50% to 65% of them singletons, with less than 14% in the top ten. Regarding treatment: oral pan-JAK inhibitor, 5-10 mg twice daily. This specimen consisted of CD8+ T cells sorted from blood, obtained at week 24, from a patient treated with tofacitinib. These receptors all come from a human donor with alopecia areata.

This chain joins TRBV9 and TRBJ1-2; no definite D call. This CDR3 is built from 14 residues. The V end lost 0 bases, the J end lost 1 base, and 7 bases lay between the germline ends. The germline V gene has CDR1 SGDLS and CDR2 YYNGEE. CDR3: CASSVGNSNYGYTF. CDR3 nucleotides: TGTGCCAGCAGCGTAGGTAACAGTAACTATGGCTACACCTTC. The complete variable domain, with remaining parts taken from reference TRBV9 and TRBJ1-2, reads DSGVTQTPKHLITATGQRVTLRCSPRSGDLSVYWYQQSLDQGLQFLIQYYNGEERAKGNILERFSAQQFPDLHSELNLSSLELGDSALYFCASSVGNSNYGYTFGSGTRLTVV.

This clone has a handful of counts. The CDR3, as DNA: TGTGCCAGCAGTACAGGACAGGGAGGGTGGTACAATGAGCAGTTCTTC. Protein product: CASSTGQGGWYNEQFF. V is TRBV11-1 and J is TRBJ2-1, with a tentative D call TRBD1 (8 bases). CDR3 size: 16 residues. Trimming took off 6 bases at V and 4 bases at J, with 19 bases between the two ends. Germline V gene data show CDR1 as SGHAT and CDR2 as FQDESV (reference sequence).

V and J are TRBV30 and TRBJ2-1; D gene ambiguous. CDR1 is GTSNPN and CDR2 is SVGIG in the germline V gene (reference sequence). This CDR3 has 13 residues. The V end was cut by 6 bases, the J end by 4 bases, with 13 bases between. This chain's CDR3 is CACTPEYYNEQFF. CDR3 coding DNA: TGTGCCTGCACTCCGGAATATTACAATGAGCAGTTCTTC.

This clone occurred a few times. This chain uses TRBV27 with TRBJ2-2, with D possibly matching TRBD2 (6 bases). From germline, CDR1 is MNHEY and CDR2 SMNVEV (reference sequence). The ends were cut back, 3 bases at V and 2 bases at J, with 7 bases in the middle. The CDR3 is 14 residues long. The CDR3 DNA sequence: TGTGCCAGCAGTTTTGGGACTAACACCGGGGAGCTGTTTTTT. Its protein is CASSFGTNTGELFF.

The chain is built from TRBV30 and TRBJ2-7; D possibly uses TRBD1 or TRBD2 (5 bases each). Germline V gives CDR1 GTSNPN, CDR2 SVGIG (reference sequence). The V and J ends lost 4 bases and 7 bases respectively, with 17 bases between them. CDR3 length equals 13 residues. CDR3 sequence (DNA): TGTGCCTGGACCGGGACCGTACCAGGGGAGCAGTACTTC. It is translated as CAWTGTVPGEQYF.

V and J are TRBV30 and TRBJ1-2; D remains ambiguous. This CDR3 spans 13 amino acids. Germline V CDR1 and CDR2: GTSNPN, SVGIG (reference sequence). V was clipped by 0 bases and J by 7 bases, with 12 bases between them. The CDR3: CAWSVAAPAGYTF. Here the CDR3 DNA reads TGTGCCTGGAGTGTCGCGGCCCCCGCTGGCTACACCTTC.

The sample holds a few counts of this clone. The chain links TRBV30 to TRBJ1-5, with D perhaps TRBD1 (5 bases). V lost 0 bases to trimming and J lost 2 bases, with 8 bases between them. The CDR3 runs to 14 residues. Germline V lookup: CDR1 GTSNPN, CDR2 SVGIG (reference sequence). In DNA, the CDR3 is TGTGCCTGGAGTGTAGGGGTTGGCAATCAGCCCCAGCATTTT. It is translated as CAWSVGVGNQPQHF.

This clone has a handful of counts. The chain recombines TRBV27 with TRBJ1-3; 7 bases agree with TRBD1. CDR1 is MNHEY, CDR2 SMNVEV, per germline (reference sequence). With 8 bases clipped from V and 0 bases from J, the junction kept 7 bases outside the gene matches. The CDR3 contains 15 residues. CDR3 sequence: CASGQAATSGNTIYF. The CDR3 DNA reads TGTGCCAGCGGACAGGCCGCCACCTCTGGAAACACCATATATTTT.

In this sample, this clone turned up a few times. CDR3 coding DNA: TGTGCCACCAGCCCTCAAGCGGGGGGGCGCCCAGATACGCAGTATTTT. Translating gives CATSPQAGGRPDTQYF. The chain employs TRBV15 and TRBJ2-3; 10 bases are a match to TRBD2. J was trimmed by 4 bases and V by 5 bases; bases with no gene match: 9. The CDR3 length is 16 residues. Germline CDR1 LNHNV, CDR2 YYDKDF (reference sequence).

A few counts support this clone. This sequence joins TRBV2 and TRBJ2-1, with a weak D call TRBD1 (6 bases). Germline values: CDR1 SNHLY, CDR2 FYNNEI. The CDR3 totals 12 residues. Trimming cost V 7 bases and J 6 bases, with 10 bases left between them. The chain's CDR3 is CASIEDSNEQFF. The CDR3 nucleotides read TGTGCCAGCATAGAGGACAGCAATGAGCAGTTCTTC.

This chain uses TRBV19 with TRBJ2-1, with TRBD2 identical over 12 bases. The CDR3 loop spans 14 amino acids. V lost 1 base to trimming and J lost 8 bases; unmatched junction nucleotides: 0. Germline assignment: CDR1 LNHDA and CDR2 SQIVND (reference sequence). Here the CDR3 DNA reads TGTGCCAGTAGTATAGGACTAGCGGGGGATGAGCAGTTCTTC. Protein: CASSIGLAGDEQFF.

The rearrangement uses TRBV5-6 and TRBJ2-7; 7 bases map to TRBD2. From germline, CDR1 is SGHDT and CDR2 YYEEEE. The CDR3 is 14 amino acids. V shed 4 bases and J 2 bases; nucleotides not matched to a gene: 6. This chain's CDR3 is CASSTGLGAYEQYF. CDR3 nucleotides: TGTGCCAGCAGCACCGGACTAGGAGCCTACGAGCAGTACTTC.

This clone was picked up one time. The V gene is TRBV11-3, the J gene TRBJ2-2; perhaps TRBD1 as D (6 bases). The V and J ends lost 3 bases and 3 bases respectively, with 8 bases between them. The length of the CDR3 is 14 residues. Germline lookup yields CDR1 SGHNT and CDR2 YENEEA. CDR3 residues: CASSFRQDTGELFF. Written as DNA, the CDR3 is TGTGCCAGCAGCTTTAGACAGGACACCGGGGAGCTGTTTTTT. Variable domain in full (rest from reference TRBV11-3 and TRBJ2-2): EAGVVQSPRYKIIEKKQPVAFWCNPISGHNTLYWYLQNLGQGPELLIRYENEEAVDDSQLPKDRFSAERLKGVDSTLKIQPAELGDSAVYLCASSFRQDTGELFFGEGSRLTVL.

The chain couples TRBV10-3 to TRBJ2-7; unclear D gene. The CDR3 consists of 11 residues. Deletions cut 10 bases from V and 5 bases from J, with 12 bases between. Germline-derived CDR1 and CDR2 are ENHRY and SYGVKD. The CDR3 DNA follows: TGTGCCAGCACTTCGGTCCACGAGCAGTACTTC. Its translation: CASTSVHEQYF.

The chain employs TRBV30 and TRBJ2-7; maybe TRBD2 (5 bases). V gave up 5 bases and J gave up 3 bases, with 5 bases separating them. Looked up from germline, CDR1 is GTSNPN and CDR2 is SVGIG (reference sequence). The CDR3 sequence is 10 residues long. In DNA form, the CDR3 reads TGTGCCTGGGGGAGCTACGAGCAGTACTTC. Translation: CAWGSYEQYF.